This T cell receptor beta chain was captured in a study of shared clonotypes between healthy human individuals. Generated by immunoSEQ multiplex PCR, the TCRdb table keeps only in-frame clones and is missing some. This sample has about 2.4 million clones, with more than 80% found just once. Regarding the study as a whole: It was the few donors that limited the genetic and exposure-history diversity represented. The study generally estimated greater richness for naive than memory subsets.

Both subsets, CD45RA+ naive and CD45RA-negative memory, were split from the CD4+ cells. A word on this clone: The antigen remains unidentified.

This CDR3 contains 17 residues. From germline, CDR1 is MNHNS and CDR2 SASEGT. V shed 4 bases and J 4 bases; nucleotides not matched to a gene: 7. The sequence was obtained from a young man in good health. Sample: naive CD4+ T cells sorted from blood. Sample subset: CD45RA+ positively selected. V gene TRBV6-1 combines with J gene TRBJ2-1; 13 positions match TRBD2. The CDR3 is CASSVTGGLAGYNEQFF. As DNA, the CDR3 is TGTGCCAGCAGTGTAACTGGGGGACTAGCGGGATACAATGAGCAGTTCTTC.